This passage covers 32 T cell receptor beta chains from one sample sequenced in a study of T cell responses to AZD1222 COVID-19 vaccine (dated by TCRdb to the early 2020s). The method was the immunoSEQ multiplex PCR assay. The table was pulled from immuneACCESS by TCRdb, which kept in-frame rearrangements only. Such tables lose some clones; where checked, under half of the loss comes from unresolved V genes, and the rest has no known cause. In all, the sample holds approximately 150,000 clones, and roughly 92% of those were seen once. The ten largest clonotypes hold about 1.6% of the sample. The sample's time point, from its label and the paper: baseline before first vaccination. The sequenced sample was peripheral blood, obtained on day 0 of AZD1222 vaccination. The receptor source for this set is an adult in good health.

The chain links TRBV11-2 to TRBJ2-1, with 9 nucleotides matching TRBD2. CDR3 length: 16 residues. V trimming: 0 bases; J trimming: 5 bases; junction bases outside the gene matches: 5. Germline V gene sequence: CDR1 SGHAT, CDR2 FQNNGV. The DNA of the CDR3 is TGTGCCAGCAGCTTAGATCCGTCTAGCGGGAACAATGAGCAGTTCTTC. The encoded protein is CASSLDPSSGNNEQFF.

The chain links TRBV12-3 or TRBV12-4 to TRBJ2-1; D is possibly TRBD2 (5 bases). This CDR3 region has 12 residues. Trimming left V 7 bases short and J 7 bases short, with 11 bases between. The CDR3 bases are TGTGCCAGCACCCCCAGGAGGAATGAGCAGTTCTTC. Amino acids: CASTPRRNEQFF.

This clone was observed a single time. This rearrangement joins TRBV27 to TRBJ2-2; TRBD1 matches at 8 bases. Losses at the gene ends were 6 bases for V and 6 bases for J; bases not matched to a gene: 6. The CDR3 covers 14 residues. In germline, CDR1 is MNHEY, CDR2 SMNVEV (reference sequence). The CDR3 nucleotides are TGTGCCAGCAGCCAGGGGGCGAGGGCCGGGGAGCTGTTTTTT. The encoded protein is CASSQGARAGELFF.

The J gene is TRBJ2-5, the V gene TRBV7-9, with 8 positions matching TRBD2. The CDR3 sequence is 14 residues long. The V gene end was trimmed by 5 bases and the J gene end by 4 bases; junction bases not matched to a gene: 6. Per germline, CDR1 SEHNR and CDR2 FQNEAQ (reference sequence). CDR3 bases: TGTGCCAGCAGCATTACTAGCGGTGCAGAGACCCAGTACTTC. Translated, it gives CASSITSGAETQYF. The whole variable domain, filled in from reference TRBV7-9 and TRBJ2-5, reads DTGVSQNPRHKITKRGQNVTFRCDPISEHNRLYWYRQTLGQGPEFLTYFQNEAQLEKSRLLSDRFSAERPKGSFSTLEIQRTEQGDSAMYLCASSITSGAETQYFGPGTRLLVL.

The genes are TRBV3-1 (or the pseudogene TRBV3-2) and TRBJ2-6; no definite D call. The CDR3 spans 18 residues. Trimming took 0 bases from V and 2 from J, leaving 14 bases between them. In germline, CDR1 is LGHDT, CDR2 YNNKEL (reference sequence). This CDR3 reads CASSQDLDPEPGANVLTF. CDR3 DNA: TGTGCCAGCAGCCAAGACCTAGACCCCGAACCTGGGGCCAACGTCCTGACTTTC.

This clone was seen once. The J gene is TRBJ2-2, the V gene TRBV5-8; TRBD1 matches at 7 bases. CDR1 and CDR2 (germline): SGHTS, YDEGEE. The CDR3 has 18 amino acids. With 1 base clipped from V and 5 bases from J, the junction kept 14 bases outside the gene matches. CDR3 DNA sequence: TGTGCCAGCAGCTTGTTGCCCCTTACAGGGGAAGGAACCGGGGAGCTGTTTTTT. This translates into CASSLLPLTGEGTGELFF.

The V call is TRBV29-1, the J call TRBJ1-2; possibly TRBD1 for D (5 bases). CDR3 length: 13 amino acids. V lost 6 bases, J lost 7 bases, and 18 bases lay in between. From germline, CDR1 is SQVTM and CDR2 ANQGSEA. The CDR3 region is CSVARGWESGYTF. The CDR3 bases are TGCAGCGTAGCAAGGGGCTGGGAGTCTGGCTACACCTTC.

This rearrangement joins TRBV6-5 to TRBJ1-1; no clear D gene. Per germline, CDR1 MNHEY and CDR2 SVGAGI. The CDR3 totals 14 residues. Trimming left V 6 bases short and J 1 base short, with 12 bases between. In DNA form, the CDR3 reads TGTGCCAGCAGGTCTGCGGTAGGGAACACTGAAGCTTTCTTT. The encoded protein is CASRSAVGNTEAFF.

The CDR3 DNA sequence: TGTGCCAGCAGCCTTCGATGGAACACTGAAGCTTTCTTT. Translating gives CASSLRWNTEAFF. V and J are TRBV12-3 or TRBV12-4 and TRBJ1-1; the D is unclear. V shed 6 bases and J shed 1 base, with 9 bases lying between them. The length of the CDR3 is 13 residues.

This chain uses TRBV7-6 with TRBJ1-1; D is possibly TRBD1 (6 bases). V lost 1 base to trimming and J lost 4 bases, with 13 bases between them. CDR3 length: 15 residues. CDR1 and CDR2 (germline): SGHVS, FNYEAQ. The CDR3 DNA sequence: TGTGCCAGCAGCTTAGGATATCAGGGGAGCACTGAAGCTTTCTTT. Translated, it gives CASSLGYQGSTEAFF. The full variable domain, rest sourced from reference TRBV7-6 and TRBJ1-1, is GAGVSQSPRYKVTKRGQDVALRCDPISGHVSLYWYRQALGQGPEFLTYFNYEAQQDKSGLPNDRFSAERPEGSISTLTIQRTEQRDSAMYRCASSLGYQGSTEAFFGQGTRLTVV.

The gene calls are TRBV19 and TRBJ2-1, with 8 bases that match TRBD1. The CDR3 is 15 amino acids. The germline gives CDR1 LNHDA, CDR2 SQIVND (reference sequence). V was clipped by 2 bases and J by 7 bases; unmatched bases: 7. The CDR3 DNA sequence: TGTGCCAGTAGTATACCCGGACAGGGTCGGAATGAGCAGTTCTTC. Its protein is CASSIPGQGRNEQFF.

This clone was seen a single time. V gene TRBV5-4 combines with J gene TRBJ1-1; 7 bases are a match to TRBD1. The length of the CDR3 is 16 residues. Trimming removed 4 bases from V and 2 bases from J; junction bases left unmatched: 11. Germline V gene lookup returns CDR1 SGHNT and CDR2 YYREEE (reference sequence). The CDR3 loop is CASSPGTALTNTEAFF. CDR3 sequence (DNA): TGTGCCAGCAGCCCCGGGACAGCACTGACTAACACTGAAGCTTTCTTT.

The chain links TRBV2 to TRBJ1-5; D may be TRBD1 (5 bases). The length of the CDR3 is 13 residues. The germline V gene encodes CDR1 SNHLY and CDR2 FYNNEI. The germline V and J ends were trimmed by 7 bases and 3 bases, with 10 bases remaining between them. DNA of the CDR3: TGTGCCAGCACAGGGCAGCTCAATCAGCCCCAGCATTTT. Translated, it gives CASTGQLNQPQHF.

The chain joins TRBV7-2 to TRBJ1-3, with 9 nucleotides matching TRBD1. Germline CDR1 reads SGHTA; CDR2 reads FQGNSA. J lost 3 bases, V lost 4 bases, and 4 bases had no gene match. This CDR3 is 15 amino acids long. The CDR3 is CASSSQGAIGNTIYF. The CDR3 nucleotides read TGTGCCAGCAGCTCACAGGGGGCTATTGGAAACACCATATATTTT.

V is TRBV6-5 and J is TRBJ2-5; D is ambiguous. The CDR3 covers 13 residues. The germline V gene encodes CDR1 MNHEY and CDR2 SVGAGI. Trimming shortened V by 7 bases and J by 5 bases, and 14 bases separated the two germline ends. The CDR3 is CASNPGWVETQYF. The CDR3 DNA is TGTGCCAGCAACCCCGGCTGGGTGGAGACCCAGTACTTC.

This chain connects TRBV6-5 to TRBJ2-7; no firm D call. V was cut by 0 bases and J by 0 bases, with 6 bases left in between. Germline assignment: CDR1 MNHEY and CDR2 SVGAGI. The length of the CDR3 is 14 residues. The CDR3 nucleotides read TGTGCCAGCAGTTACTCGAAGGCCTCCTACGAGCAGTACTTC. This translates into CASSYSKASYEQYF.

This chain joins TRBV30 and TRBJ1-3; D is undetermined. V was shortened by 4 bases and J by 0 bases, with 7 bases between the two germline ends. The CDR3 consists of 13 residues. Germline CDR1 GTSNPN, CDR2 SVGIG (reference sequence). In DNA, the CDR3 is TGTGCCTGGAAGAAGAGCTCTGGAAACACCATATATTTT. Amino acid sequence: CAWKKSSGNTIYF.

The genes are TRBV2 and TRBJ2-1, with a tentative D call TRBD1 (6 bases). This CDR3 is 14 amino acids long. V was clipped by 9 bases and J by 5 bases, with 17 bases between them. From germline, CDR1 is SNHLY and CDR2 FYNNEI. The CDR3 region is CASPAGQTHNEQFF. DNA of the CDR3: TGTGCCAGTCCCGCCGGACAGACCCACAATGAGCAGTTCTTC.

The chain uses TRBV2 and TRBJ2-5; 13 positions agree with TRBD2. CDR3 length equals 16 residues. Germline V lookup: CDR1 SNHLY, CDR2 FYNNEI. V lost 5 bases, J lost 5 bases, and 8 bases stayed unmatched. CDR3 nucleotide sequence: TGTGCCAGCAGTACTAGCGGGAGGGCCCGAGGGGAGACCCAGTACTTC. Amino acids: CASSTSGRARGETQYF.

CDR3 sequence: CASSLSSGNTQYF. The CDR3 bases are TGTGCCAGCAGCTTGAGTAGCGGGAATACGCAGTATTTT. The J gene is TRBJ2-3, the V gene TRBV5-6; 8 positions match TRBD2. This CDR3 is 13 amino acids long. The V and J ends lost 1 base and 7 bases, in that order; junction bases with no gene match: 2. Germline V CDR1 and CDR2: SGHDT, YYEEEE.

The chain is built from TRBV19 and TRBJ2-3, with 7 nucleotides matching TRBD2. V gave up 4 bases and J gave up 4 bases; unmatched junction bases: 2. The CDR3 loop spans 13 amino acids. Germline loops: CDR1 LNHDA, CDR2 SQIVND (reference sequence). For the CDR3, the DNA is TGTGCCAGTAGTAGCGGGGGTGCAGATACGCAGTATTTT. Its protein product is CASSSGGADTQYF. The full variable domain, in which reference TRBV19 and TRBJ2-3 provide the parts outside the CDR3, is DGGITQSPKYLFRKEGQNVTLSCEQNLNHDAMYWYRQDPGQGLRLIYYSQIVNDFQKGDIAEGYSVSREKKESFPLTVTSAQKNPTAFYLCASSSGGADTQYFGPGTRLTVL.

V usage is TRBV5-8 and J usage is TRBJ1-1; D is uncertain. The germline gives CDR1 SGHTS, CDR2 YDEGEE. The V gene lost 2 bases and the J gene lost 5 bases, with 19 bases spanning the gap. The CDR3 runs to 16 residues. CDR3 DNA: TGTGCCAGCAGCTTATTACGACCGACCATGAGGACTGAAGCTTTCTTT. It specifies CASSLLRPTMRTEAFF.

This clone was recorded once. The rearrangement joins TRBV19 to TRBJ1-4; 8 bases are shared with TRBD1. Germline loops: CDR1 LNHDA, CDR2 SQIVND (reference sequence). The CDR3 has 15 residues. Losses at the gene ends were 5 bases for V and 4 bases for J; bases not matched to a gene: 6. The CDR3 sequence: CASSPGQASNEKLFF. CDR3 coding DNA: TGTGCCAGTAGTCCGGGACAGGCTAGTAATGAAAAACTGTTTTTT.

The chain recombines TRBV7-6 with TRBJ2-5; 7 nucleotides match TRBD2. The CDR3 runs 15 residues. V lost 5 bases, J lost 2 bases, and 8 bases stayed unmatched. Germline-derived CDR1 and CDR2 are SGHVS and FNYEAQ. The CDR3 bases are TGTGCCAGCAGCCCAGGTGGGGGGGGTCAAGAGACCCAGTACTTC. This translates into CASSPGGGGQETQYF.

V gene TRBV30 combines with J gene TRBJ1-2; 11 bases agree with TRBD1. Germline trimming cut 7 bases from V and 3 bases from J; bases unmatched to any gene: 4. Germline lookup yields CDR1 GTSNPN and CDR2 SVGIG (reference sequence). This CDR3 has 13 residues. The CDR3 is CASTGQGDYGYTF. The DNA for the CDR3 is TGTGCCTCGACGGGACAGGGGGACTATGGCTACACCTTC.

The sample holds one count of this clone. The chain carries TRBV5-6 and TRBJ2-1; no clear D. The germline V gene encodes CDR1 SGHDT and CDR2 YYEEEE. V was trimmed by 2 bases and J by 4 bases, leaving 7 bases between them. The CDR3 consists of 13 residues. CDR3 sequence: CASSFRAYNEQFF. CDR3 bases: TGTGCCAGCAGCTTCCGGGCTTACAATGAGCAGTTCTTC.

The chain couples TRBV25-1 to TRBJ2-6, with D possibly matching TRBD1 (6 bases). V was shortened by 4 bases and J by 0 bases, with 13 bases between the two germline ends. The CDR3 sequence is 17 residues long. CDR1 and CDR2 (germline): MGHDK, SYGVNS. CDR3 sequence reads: CASSANRVPSGANVLTF. DNA of the CDR3: TGTGCCAGCAGTGCGAACAGGGTCCCCTCTGGGGCCAACGTCCTGACTTTC. Full variable domain (rest looked up from reference TRBV25-1 and TRBJ2-6): EADIYQTPRYLVIGTGKKITLECSQTMGHDKMYWYQQDPGMELHLIHYSYGVNSTEKGDLSSESTVSRIRTEHFPLTLESARPSHTSQYLCASSANRVPSGANVLTFGAGSRLTVL.

The chain employs TRBV7-9 and TRBJ1-4; D uncertain. The CDR3 contains 14 residues. Germline V lookup: CDR1 SEHNR, CDR2 FQNEAQ (reference sequence). Trimming removed 5 bases from V and 0 bases from J, with 7 bases in between. The DNA of the CDR3 is TGTGCCAGCAGCCAAGATGCAACTAATGAAAAACTGTTTTTT. Residues: CASSQDATNEKLFF.

In nucleotides, the CDR3 is TGTGCCAGCAGCGGGGACGCTAGCTCGTACAATGAGCAGTTCTTC. This gives the protein CASSGDASSYNEQFF. V and J are TRBV9 and TRBJ2-1; D may be TRBD1 or TRBD2 (5 bases each). The CDR3 length is 15 residues. CDR1 is SGDLS and CDR2 is YYNGEE in the germline V gene. Trimming took off 3 bases at V and 4 bases at J, with 14 bases between the two ends.

The CDR3 sequence: CAWAYRGGNQPQHF. The CDR3 DNA follows: TGTGCCTGGGCTTACAGGGGTGGCAATCAGCCCCAGCATTTT. The chain combines TRBV30 with TRBJ1-5, with TRBD1 matching 7 bases. Germline CDR1 is GTSNPN and CDR2 is SVGIG (reference sequence). The trim removed 5 bases at V and 2 bases at J, leaving 6 bases unmatched. This CDR3 has 14 amino acids.

This clone was seen a single time. The chain links TRBV2 to TRBJ1-6; no reliable D call. V shed 6 bases and J shed 7 bases, with 13 bases lying between them. Germline V lookup: CDR1 SNHLY, CDR2 FYNNEI. CDR3 length: 14 residues. In nucleotides, the CDR3 is TGTGCCAGCAGCTTCAGATATGGGAATTCACCCCTCCACTTT. It codes for CASSFRYGNSPLHF.

J is TRBJ1-4 and V is TRBV15; D might be TRBD1 (5 bases). Per the germline V gene, CDR1 is LNHNV and CDR2 is YYDKDF (reference sequence). There are 14 residues in the CDR3. V lost 1 base, J lost 8 bases, and 11 bases lay in between. CDR3 sequence: CATSRGGSGEKLFF. CDR3 nucleotide sequence: TGTGCCACCAGCAGAGGGGGGTCTGGGGAAAAACTGTTTTTT.